The rows below give T cell receptor beta chains drawn from one sample of a study of human T cells and chemical hapten exposure. One entry per CDR3 protein results from TCRdb running MiXCR on the RACE reads. The sample lists 90,000 to 140,000 distinct CDR3 sequences; 30% to 35% were seen once. This sample comprised whole blood, obtained in connection with sensitization to the hapten diphenylcyclopropenone (DPC). The receptor set was obtained from a man between 40 and 49 years old with alopecia areata. Some clones in this sample may be carry-over from other donors' samples. CDR3s include the opening cysteine and the closing phenylalanine or tryptophan. Rows give clone size only sometimes, using once, few, many, or a class for an expanded clone.

V	size	J	CDR3
TRBV2	NA	TRBJ2-1	CASSALAGPNEQFF
TRBV6-5	few	TRBJ2-5	CASSYSTETGVTQYF
TRBV6-2/TRBV6-3	NA	TRBJ2-3	CASRSRGSGSADTQYF
TRBV14	NA	TRBJ2-3	CASSQVQTDTQYF
TRBV5-5	NA	TRBJ1-1	CASSRQGLNTEAFF
TRBV6-5	NA	TRBJ2-7	CASSYGSETGQYF
TRBV7-9	few	TRBJ2-1	CASSIGTLPYNEQFF
TRBV20-1	NA	TRBJ2-7	CSARDQEYEQYF
TRBV29-1	few	TRBJ2-1	CSVEALRTGFSYNEQFF
TRBV7-2	NA	TRBJ1-6	CASSLVGDSPLHF
TRBV7-2	NA	TRBJ1-1	CASSTQGNTEAFF
TRBV6-2/TRBV6-3	NA	TRBJ2-1	CASIRAGPLYEQFF
TRBV2	few	TRBJ2-1	CASSRKGAYNEQFF
TRBV14	few	TRBJ2-7	CASSQASSPVGSYEQYF